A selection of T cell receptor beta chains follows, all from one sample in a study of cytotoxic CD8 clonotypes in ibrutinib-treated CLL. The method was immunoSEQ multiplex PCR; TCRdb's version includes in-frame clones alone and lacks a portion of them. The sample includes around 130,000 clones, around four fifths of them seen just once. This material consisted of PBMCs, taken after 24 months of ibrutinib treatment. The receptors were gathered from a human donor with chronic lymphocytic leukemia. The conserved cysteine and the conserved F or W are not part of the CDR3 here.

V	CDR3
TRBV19	ASSLRTSEKLF
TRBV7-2	ASSLASGGGTDTQY
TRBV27	ASSFGTGVRETQY
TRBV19	ASSRRTSGGTDTQY
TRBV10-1	ASSESTGANTGELF
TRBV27	ASSSHRQGGRTEAF
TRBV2	ASSVSTSGGTYEQY
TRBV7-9	ASSHRGGPADTQY
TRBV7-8	ASSSPTGVRH
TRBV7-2	ASSWGRQKPYEQY
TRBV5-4	ASSLTLGNIQY
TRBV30	AWSSREGDGYT
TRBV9	ASSQTQGAYEQF
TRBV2	ASTILAGAYGYT
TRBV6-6	ASSTGTPETQY
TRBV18	ASSPGQGKGYEQY
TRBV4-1	ASSPITGGTEAF
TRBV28	ASSWDRVLREQY
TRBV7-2	ASSLAGTVRSGNTIY
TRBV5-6	ASSLLQGRANTEAF
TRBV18	ASSPYSPTENTEAF
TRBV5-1	ASSFSAVADTQY
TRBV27	ASSLQVQGDSPLH
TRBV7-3	ASSLVRPMNTEAF
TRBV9	ASSVSTSDTDTQY
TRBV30	AWSVLQAQGEQF
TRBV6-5	ASSTGAYEQY
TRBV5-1	ASSWGPDRGDYEQY
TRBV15	ATSIRGPGINYGYT
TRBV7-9	ASSPLQDTQY
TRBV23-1	ANPGTGGQPQH
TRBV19	ASSMGQGNYGYT
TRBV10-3	AISEGSGTPETQY
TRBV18	ASSPSTDSEQF
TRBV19	ASSIGGTRDQPQH
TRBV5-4	ASYRGRGMDEQF
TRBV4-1	ASSPYQAGIGETQY
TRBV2	ASSPDRSTNEKLF
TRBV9	ASSVEGSTNYGYT
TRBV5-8	ASRPGTGGASGANVLT
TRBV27	ASSLDSGGTDTQY
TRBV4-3	ASSQSSGGPIPDTQY
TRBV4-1	ASSQDRLGQPQH
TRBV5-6	ASSLIGWQEGSYGYT
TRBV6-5	ASRRGQGASAF
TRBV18	ASSPPSRGAGEQY
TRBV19	ASSSSGGAEQY
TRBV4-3	ASSQDSDRGYYGYT
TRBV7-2	ASSSNQETQY
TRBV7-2	ASSLGGADTQY
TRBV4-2	ASSQDGQETQY
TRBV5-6	ASSWLTGVSTDTQY
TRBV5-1	ASSPRTVNTEAF
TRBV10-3	AIKNAVEGSEAF
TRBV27	ASSKPGLNTGELF
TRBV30	AWSGGTANTGELF